This T cell receptor (beta chain) was identified during a study of long-term antiretroviral therapy in people with HIV. Study at large: First collections came about a decade before the 2015 immediate-ART recommendation.

The assay used was immunoSEQ (version v3.0), run at survey level. Sequencing was performed with immunoSEQ multiplex PCR; in TCRdb, only in-frame clones are kept and a portion is missing. The sample holds 22,000 or so clones, approximately 80% seen once. Trimming left V 8 bases short and J 0 bases short, with 10 bases between. Germline loops: CDR1 SGHDN, CDR2 FVKESK. The CDR3 spans 13 residues. PBMC samples from each donor numbered at least one pre-ART and at least two post-ART. The source of this sequence is a man aged 40-55 years with HIV. The chain is built from TRBV14 and TRBJ1-1; D gene uncertain. This sample comprised unsorted PBMCs, obtained 0.5 years before starting antiretroviral therapy. The CDR3, as DNA: TGTGCCAGCGGCTTGACGGTGAACACTGAAGCTTTCTTT. Translating it yields CASGLTVNTEAFF.